A single sample gave rise to the 10 T cell receptor beta chains below, sequenced in a study of spatial heterogeneity in lung cancer. TCRdb passed the 5' RACE reads through MiXCR, listing each CDR3 protein once. The data show 110,000 or so distinct CDR3 sequences, 10% to 11% seen once. Stated time point: blood at routine non-recurrence follow-up after resection. This sample comprised PBMCs, obtained at follow-up. These receptors all come from a female donor with early-stage non-small cell lung cancer.

This clonotype has a handful of counts. V and J are TRBV6-2 or TRBV6-3 and TRBJ2-4; 8 bases match TRBD1. V trimming: 5 bases; J trimming: 9 bases; junction bases outside the gene matches: 6. CDR1 and CDR2 (germline): MNHEY, SVGEGT. The CDR3 sequence is 13 residues long. CDR3 sequence reads: CASSPGGVGIQYF. In DNA form, the CDR3 reads TGTGCCAGCAGTCCAGGGGGCGTTGGCATTCAGTACTTC.

A few counts support this clonotype. The CDR3 here is CASSQVNTDTQYF. DNA of the CDR3: TGTGCCAGCAGCCAAGTGAACACAGATACGCAGTATTTT. This chain links TRBV3-1 with TRBJ2-3, with D uncertain. The CDR3 has 13 amino acids. V lost 1 base and J 2 bases, leaving 4 bases between the germline ends. Germline-derived CDR1 and CDR2 are LGHDT and YNNKEL (reference sequence).

The V call is TRBV12-3 or TRBV12-4, the J call TRBJ2-2; D is undetermined. The CDR3 loop spans 13 amino acids. The V and J ends lost 2 bases and 7 bases respectively, with 8 bases between them. CDR3 sequence: CASSLLVGGELFF. The CDR3 DNA reads TGTGCCAGCAGTTTACTAGTCGGCGGGGAGCTGTTTTTT.

The rearrangement uses TRBV28 and TRBJ1-2; D remains ambiguous. The V gene lost 5 bases and the J gene lost 2 bases, with 15 bases spanning the gap. The germline V gene encodes CDR1 MDHEN and CDR2 SYDVKM. CDR3 size: 15 residues. The CDR3 protein is CASSPPNLKNYGYTF. The CDR3 nucleotides are TGTGCCAGCAGTCCTCCGAATCTGAAAAACTATGGCTACACCTTC.

This chain joins TRBV11-3 and TRBJ2-1, with 7 bases matching TRBD2. Unmatched junction bases numbered 3, after V lost 3 bases and J lost 1 base. The CDR3 consists of 15 residues. Germline CDR1 and CDR2: SGHNT and YENEEA. The chain's CDR3 is CASSFDGGSYNEQFF. CDR3 bases: TGTGCCAGCAGCTTTGACGGGGGGTCCTACAATGAGCAGTTCTTC.

There are a few counts of this clonotype. The V call is TRBV28, the J call TRBJ2-1; 8 bases map to TRBD1. V dropped 4 bases and J dropped 2; count of bases not matched to a gene: 4. The germline CDR1 and CDR2 sequences are MDHEN and SYDVKM. This CDR3 has 15 residues. The CDR3 here is CASSSGGPPYNEQFF. The CDR3 DNA follows: TGTGCCAGCAGTTCAGGGGGCCCCCCCTACAATGAGCAGTTCTTC.

This clonotype was seen at least ten times. The chain carries TRBV6-1 and TRBJ1-5, with TRBD1 matching 9 bases. The CDR3 spans 15 residues. The V gene's germline CDR1 is MNHNS and CDR2 SASEGT. V shed 6 bases and J 5 bases; nucleotides not matched to a gene: 8. The CDR3 region is CASRAGQGGYQPQHF. The CDR3 DNA follows: TGTGCCAGCAGAGCGGGACAGGGAGGGTATCAGCCCCAGCATTTT.

This clonotype appeared a single time. This could be a read error, since a much larger clone is one nucleotide away. The rearrangement links TRBV20-1 to TRBJ2-7; TRBD1 might be the D (5 bases). There are 12 residues in the CDR3. Germline V CDR1 and CDR2: DFQATT, SNEGSKA (reference sequence). The CDR3 DNA follows: TGCAGTGCTGGAGACGACAGCTACGAGCAGTACTTC. It specifies CSAGDDSYEQYF.

The chain's CDR3 is CASSPGRRNTEAFF. The CDR3 bases are TGTGCCAGCAGTCCGGGACGAAGGAACACTGAAGCTTTCTTT. This rearrangement joins TRBV12-3 or TRBV12-4 to TRBJ1-1; D is perhaps TRBD1 (5 bases). The CDR3 runs to 14 residues. Trimming left V 5 bases short and J 1 base short, with 11 bases between.

The V and J genes are TRBV5-1 and TRBJ2-1; TRBD2 matches at 7 bases. V gave up 1 base and J gave up 4 bases; unmatched junction bases: 8. The CDR3 loop spans 16 amino acids. CDR1 and CDR2 (germline): SGHRS, YFSETQ. The CDR3 nucleotides are TGCGCCAGCAGCTTGACTGCTAGCGGATTTTACAATGAGCAGTTCTTC. Translating gives CASSLTASGFYNEQFF.